This T cell receptor (beta chain) was sequenced during a study of T cell responses to AZD1222 COVID-19 vaccine. In its sample, this clone was seen a few times. The protocol was immunoSEQ multiplex PCR, while the TCRdb copy is restricted to in-frame clones and leaves out a portion. Among fewer than 150,000 clones listed, around 90% were seen once. V was pared by 5 bases and J by 1 base, with 16 bases between. Germline CDR1 is SGHTA and CDR2 is FQGTGA. The CDR3 extends over 16 amino acids. The source is an adult in good health. The rearrangement uses TRBV7-3 and TRBJ2-3; tentative D call: TRBD1 (6 bases). Sequences were derived from peripheral blood, sampled on day 0 of AZD1222 vaccination. CDR3 sequence (DNA): TGTGCCAGCAGCCTAGGGGGTCGGGGCCGCACAGATACGCAGTATTTT. It specifies CASSLGGRGRTDTQYF.